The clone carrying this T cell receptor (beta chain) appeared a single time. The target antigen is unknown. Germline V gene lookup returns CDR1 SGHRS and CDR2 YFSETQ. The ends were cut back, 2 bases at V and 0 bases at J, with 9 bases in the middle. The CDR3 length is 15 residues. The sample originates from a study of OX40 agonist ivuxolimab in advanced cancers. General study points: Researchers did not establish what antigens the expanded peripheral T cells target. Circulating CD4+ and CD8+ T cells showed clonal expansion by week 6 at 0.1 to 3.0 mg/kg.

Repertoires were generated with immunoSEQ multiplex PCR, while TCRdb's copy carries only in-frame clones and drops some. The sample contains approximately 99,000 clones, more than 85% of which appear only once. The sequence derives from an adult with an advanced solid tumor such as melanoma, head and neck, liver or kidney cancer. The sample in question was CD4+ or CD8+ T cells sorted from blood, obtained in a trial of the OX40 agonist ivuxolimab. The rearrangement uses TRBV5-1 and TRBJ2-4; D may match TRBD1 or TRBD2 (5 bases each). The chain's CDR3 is CASSLGELAKNIQYF. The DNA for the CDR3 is TGCGCCAGCAGCTTAGGGGAGCTAGCCAAAAACATTCAGTACTTC.